The rows below give T cell receptor beta chains drawn from one sample of a study of T cell changes during pregnancy in multiple sclerosis. TCRdb's copy holds only in-frame clones and misses some; the assay was immunoSEQ multiplex PCR. The sample shows more than 25,000 clones, 75% to 90% of them seen only once. The source material was CD8+ T cells from peripheral blood mononuclear cells, sampled after pregnancy. Source of these receptors: a female donor with multiple sclerosis, enrolled in a pregnancy study. Each CDR3 is given with its conserved first and last residue. D genes are given only for firm matches. The size of a clone is reported for some rows only, either as once, few or many, or as a class for expanded clones.

>-|TRBJ1-5|TRBD1|TRBV15
TGTGCCACCAGCAAATATACAATAAGACAGGGGGCGCGGGGCAATCAGCCCCAGCATTTT
CATSKYTIRQGARGNQPQHF
>-|TRBJ2-5|-|TRBV12-5
TGTGCTAGTGGCGAAACTAGGGAGGAGACCCAGTACTTC
CASGETREETQYF
>-|TRBJ1-1|-|TRBV7-6
TGTGCCAGCAGCTTAGGGACCTCGGGGGACACTGAAGCTTTCTTT
CASSLGTSGDTEAFF
>-|TRBJ2-2|TRBD2|TRBV6-5
TGTGCCAGCAGTTACGCGGGAGGGGTCACCGGGGAGCTGTTTTTT
CASSYAGGVTGELFF
>-|TRBJ2-7|TRBD2|TRBV14
TGTGCCAGCAGTTTAGCGGGAGAAGAGCAGTACTTC
CASSLAGEEQYF
>medium-sized|TRBJ2-3|-|TRBV6-4
TGTGCCAGCAGTGAGAATACAGGGACAGATACGCAGTATTTT
CASSENTGTDTQYF
>-|TRBJ2-1|-|TRBV6-4
TGTGCCAGCAGTGACAAGGAGTCGGCAAATGAGCAGTTCTTC
CASSDKESANEQFF
>-|TRBJ2-2|-|TRBV11-3
TGTGCCAGCAGCGCTGTTACACCCGGGGAGCTGTTTTTT
CASSAVTPGELFF
>-|TRBJ2-1|-|TRBV7-9
TGTGCCAGCAGACCAACTCGAACAGGGCCCCGAAGAGGTGAGCAGTTCTTC
CASRPTRTGPRRGEQFF
>-|TRBJ2-1|TRBD2|TRBV5-1
TGCGCCAGCAGCTTGGCGTTTGCACTAGCGGGGGTCGATGAGCAGTTCTTC
CASSLAFALAGVDEQFF
>once|TRBJ2-7|-|TRBV19
TGTGCCAGTAACAGGGTGCCGGCCTACGAGCAGTACTTC
CASNRVPAYEQYF
>-|TRBJ2-4|TRBD1|TRBV28
TGTGCCAGCAGCCCTCTCAGGGGGGCCAAAAACATTCAGTACTTC
CASSPLRGAKNIQYF
>once|TRBJ2-7|-|TRBV28
TGTGCCAGCAGTTTAGGAGGGACCGAGCAGTACTTC
CASSLGGTEQYF
>many|TRBJ2-3|TRBD2|TRBV19
TGTGCCAGTAGTATCACAGGGACTAGCGGCTCGGATACGCAGTATTTT
CASSITGTSGSDTQYF
>once|TRBJ2-5|TRBD1|TRBV6-5
TGTGCCAGCAGCCTAGGGACAGCCAGTATGGCCCAGTACTTC
CASSLGTASMAQYF
>-|TRBJ2-3|TRBD2|TRBV19
TGTGCCAGTGGACCTTGGCATGTAGCGGGAGGTCCAGATACGCAGTATTTT
CASGPWHVAGGPDTQYF
>-|TRBJ1-2|-|TRBV19
TGTGCCAGTAGCCTACTACTACAGGGTAACTATGGCTACACCTTC
CASSLLLQGNYGYTF
>-|TRBJ2-7|TRBD2|TRBV7-2
TGTGCCAGCAGCTTTGCGGGAGGCTCCTACGAGCAGTACTTC
CASSFAGGSYEQYF
>-|TRBJ1-5|-|TRBV7-9
TGTGCCAGCAGCCCACCCGGGTCTGGTCAGCCCCAGCATTTT
CASSPPGSGQPQHF
>-|TRBJ2-1|TRBD2|TRBV13
TGTGCCAGCAGCTCCCCCGGGCTAGCGGACTTAAGCTCCTACAATGAGCAGTTCTTC
CASSSPGLADLSSYNEQFF